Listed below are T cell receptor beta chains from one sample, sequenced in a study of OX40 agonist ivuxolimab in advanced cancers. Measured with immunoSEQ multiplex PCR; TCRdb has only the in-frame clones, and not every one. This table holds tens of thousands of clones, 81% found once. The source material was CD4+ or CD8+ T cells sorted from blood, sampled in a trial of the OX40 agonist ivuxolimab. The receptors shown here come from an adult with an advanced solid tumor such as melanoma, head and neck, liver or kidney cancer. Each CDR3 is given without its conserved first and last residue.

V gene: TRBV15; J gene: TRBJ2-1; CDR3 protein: ATSREEVRNEQF
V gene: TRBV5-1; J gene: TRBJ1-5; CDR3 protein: ASSSGANQPQH
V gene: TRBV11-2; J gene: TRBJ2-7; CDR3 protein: ASSLKLAGEIYEQY
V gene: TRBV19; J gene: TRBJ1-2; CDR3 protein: ASSIRPPTGGYT
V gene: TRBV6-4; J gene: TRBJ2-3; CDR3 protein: ASSGERSDTQY
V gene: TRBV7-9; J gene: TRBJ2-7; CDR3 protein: ASILEGSSSSYEQY
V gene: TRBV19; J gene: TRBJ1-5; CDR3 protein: ASSISYQPQH
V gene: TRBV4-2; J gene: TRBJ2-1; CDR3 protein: ASSQSLMDEQF
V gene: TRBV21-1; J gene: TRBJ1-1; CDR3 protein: ASSKCSLRTGKNPVNTEAF
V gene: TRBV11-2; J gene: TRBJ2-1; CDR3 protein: ASSGFKAGGPDEQF
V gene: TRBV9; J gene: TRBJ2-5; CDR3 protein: ASSERGGPLQETQY
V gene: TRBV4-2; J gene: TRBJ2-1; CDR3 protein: ASSLRLAGGPLVNNEQF
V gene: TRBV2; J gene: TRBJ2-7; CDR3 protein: ASSEGLAGTAYEQY
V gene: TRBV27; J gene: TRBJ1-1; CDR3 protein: ASSLNRGTGYTEAF
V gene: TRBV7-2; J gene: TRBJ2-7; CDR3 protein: ASSFNGYPPPTYEQY
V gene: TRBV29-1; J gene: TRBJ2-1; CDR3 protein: SVLTGPYNEQF
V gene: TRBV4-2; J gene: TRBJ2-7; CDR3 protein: ASSSWTSGNEQY
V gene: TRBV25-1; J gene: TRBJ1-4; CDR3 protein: ASSDPPGTGDEKLF
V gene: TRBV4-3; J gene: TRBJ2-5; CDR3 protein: ASSQNYVQETQY
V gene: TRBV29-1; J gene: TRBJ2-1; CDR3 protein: SGIHRWSYNEQF
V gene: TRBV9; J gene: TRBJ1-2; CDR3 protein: ASRPGDLRGYT
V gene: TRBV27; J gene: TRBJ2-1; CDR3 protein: ASSSLAGGRGNEQF
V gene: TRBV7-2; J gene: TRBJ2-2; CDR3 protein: ASSLVGFSTGELF
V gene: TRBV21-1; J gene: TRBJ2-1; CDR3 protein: ASSNQGSSYNEQF